This T cell receptor (beta chain) stems from a study of cytomegalovirus exposure and HLA in healthy donors. CDR1 is LNHDA, CDR2 SQIVND, per germline (reference sequence). The CDR3 sequence is 17 residues long. The J segment lost 8 bases and the V segment lost 5 bases, leaving 17 bases of the junction unmatched. Researchers ran the PCR with 60 Vbeta and 13 Jbeta primers. The assay was immunoSEQ multiplex PCR, and TCRdb's table has in-frame clones only and misses some. There are about 200,000 clones in the sample; about 80% occur only once, and roughly 5.5% lies in the top ten. The sample was PBMCs. This TCR derives from a man aged 35 to 55 in good health and CMV-seropositive. This chain joins TRBV19 and TRBJ1-5; TRBD1 matches at 8 bases. CDR3 in amino acids: CASSPIVDRARGEPQHF. CDR3 sequence (DNA): TGTGCCAGTAGTCCGATCGTGGACAGGGCCCGCGGGGAGCCCCAGCATTTT.